Below are 28 T cell receptor beta chains sequenced from a single sample in a study of blood T cell repertoires in COVID-19 (TCRdb year 2020). Library generation was performed with the immunoSEQ multiplex PCR assay. The clones in this table, taken by TCRdb from immuneACCESS, are in-frame only. Not every clone is retained; where verified, under half of the shortfall comes from an unresolved V gene, and the cause of the rest is unknown. In this sample the table shows 150,000 to 200,000 clones, over 80% of which occur a single time. The ten largest account for roughly 4.9% of the sample. The source material was PBMCs or T cells enriched from blood (not recorded which). These receptors originate from a man in his 70s who had been exposed to COVID-19.

The chain uses TRBV7-9 and TRBJ1-2; D is unresolved. The length of the CDR3 is 12 residues. Germline values: CDR1 SEHNR, CDR2 FQNEAQ (reference sequence). Trimming removed 4 bases at V and 7 bases at J, with 10 bases between. CDR3 loop: CASSSREAGYTF. CDR3 nucleotides: TGTGCCAGCAGCTCACGGGAGGCTGGCTACACCTTC.

This clone has just one count. J is TRBJ2-5 and V is TRBV6-5; a possible D gene is TRBD2 (5 bases). The CDR3 extends over 15 amino acids. Trimming pared 6 bases from V and 3 bases from J, leaving 17 bases between. Germline CDR1 MNHEY, CDR2 SVGAGI. This CDR3 is CASSSSLSGKETQYF. The CDR3 DNA sequence: TGTGCCAGCAGCTCCAGTTTATCGGGAAAAGAGACCCAGTACTTC.

V gene TRBV29-1 combines with J gene TRBJ1-1; a weak D match, TRBD1 (6 bases). The CDR3 has 11 residues. In germline, CDR1 is SQVTM, CDR2 ANQGSEA. The V end lost 7 bases, the J end lost 8 bases, and 14 bases lay between the germline ends. The CDR3 DNA reads TGCAGCGCTAAAGGGGGGGAAGAAGCTTTCTTT. This codes for CSAKGGEEAFF.

V is TRBV24-1 and J is TRBJ2-7; no firm D call. Germline V gene sequence: CDR1 KGHDR, CDR2 SFDVKD. Trimming cost V 6 bases and J 3 bases, with 11 bases left between them. The CDR3 sequence is 13 residues long. The CDR3 nucleotides are TGTGCCACCAGTTCAAGCATTAGCTACGAGCAGTACTTC. It yields the protein CATSSSISYEQYF.

The rearrangement joins TRBV5-1 to TRBJ1-4; 8 nucleotides agree with TRBD1. Unmatched junction bases numbered 6, after V lost 4 bases and J lost 7 bases. Germline V gene lookup returns CDR1 SGHRS and CDR2 YFSETQ. The CDR3 is made up of 14 amino acids. The CDR3 sequence: CASSLTGVAEKLFF. The CDR3 DNA sequence: TGCGCCAGCAGCCTGACAGGGGTGGCTGAAAAACTGTTTTTT. The full variable domain, its missing parts supplied by reference TRBV5-1 and TRBJ1-4, is KAGVTQTPRYLIKTRGQQVTLSCSPISGHRSVSWYQQTPGQGLQFLFEYFSETQRNKGNFPGRFSGRQFSNSRSEMNVSTLELGDSALYLCASSLTGVAEKLFFGSGTQLSVL.

The rearrangement uses TRBV4-1 and TRBJ1-6, with D tentatively TRBD1 (5 bases). V was cut by 0 bases and J by 9 bases, with 18 bases left in between. Germline CDR1 is MGHRA and CDR2 is YSYEKL. The CDR3 is 17 residues long. Here the CDR3 DNA reads TGCGCCAGCAGCCAAGATTTGCCTCAGGGTGCAAGTTCACCCCTCCACTTT. Its protein is CASSQDLPQGASSPLHF.

V gene TRBV4-3 combines with J gene TRBJ1-2, with D unresolved. V lost 1 base, J lost 2 bases, and 11 bases lay in between. CDR3 length: 15 amino acids. Germline CDR1 reads LGHNA; CDR2 reads YSLEER. CDR3: CASSQGSGSNYGYTF. The DNA for the CDR3 is TGCGCCAGCAGCCAAGGTAGCGGCAGCAACTATGGCTACACCTTC.

This rearrangement joins TRBV4-1 to TRBJ2-5, with TRBD2 matching over 11 bases. The germline V gene has CDR1 MGHRA and CDR2 YSYEKL. The CDR3 is 14 amino acids. Trimming at V came to 5 bases and at J to 10 bases, leaving 9 bases not matched to a gene. CDR3 amino acids: CASSGVAGGEGQYF. Written as DNA, the CDR3 is TGCGCCAGCAGCGGGGTAGCGGGGGGGGAAGGCCAGTACTTC.

The chain uses TRBV7-2 and TRBJ2-2; D is unresolved. The V and J ends lost 1 base and 6 bases respectively, with 6 bases between them. CDR3 size: 13 residues. Germline loops: CDR1 SGHTA, CDR2 FQGNSA. The CDR3 region is CASSLGRSGELFF. Written as DNA, the CDR3 is TGTGCCAGCAGCTTAGGGAGATCCGGGGAGCTGTTTTTT.

This clone was counted once. This chain links TRBV6-1 with TRBJ1-2; D ambiguous. The CDR3 is 14 residues long. V lost 3 bases, J lost 6 bases, and 14 bases lay in between. Germline V gene data show CDR1 as MNHNS and CDR2 as SASEGT. The CDR3 DNA reads as TGTGCCAGCAGTGACCCCCCAGAAGTCAATGGCTACACCTTC. Its protein product is CASSDPPEVNGYTF.

This clone was counted only a few times. This chain joins TRBV2 and TRBJ2-7; TRBD2 might be the D (7 bases). Germline lookup yields CDR1 SNHLY and CDR2 FYNNEI. The CDR3 contains 17 residues. The germline V and J ends were trimmed by 0 bases and 1 base, with 16 bases remaining between them. The CDR3 bases are TGTGCCAGCAGTGAAGCGGGAGGGGGAGGGACGTCCTACGAGCAGTACTTC. Encoded protein: CASSEAGGGGTSYEQYF.

The chain combines TRBV2 with TRBJ1-2; a weak D match, TRBD1 (5 bases). CDR1 and CDR2 from the germline V gene are SNHLY and FYNNEI. V lost 6 bases, J lost 3 bases, and 17 bases lay in between. The CDR3 consists of 15 residues. The CDR3 region has the DNA TGTGCCAGCAGCCTTCAGGGTAGTAGAGACTATGGCTACACCTTC. This gives the protein CASSLQGSRDYGYTF.

The gene calls are TRBV27 and TRBJ1-6; D gene ambiguous. The length of the CDR3 is 15 residues. Germline V lookup: CDR1 MNHEY, CDR2 SMNVEV (reference sequence). V was trimmed by 4 bases and J by 0 bases, leaving 7 bases between them. CDR3 in DNA: TGTGCCAGCAGTTCGGAGGTCTCCTATAATTCACCCCTCCACTTT. It is translated as CASSSEVSYNSPLHF.

The gene calls are TRBV18 and TRBJ2-6; 8 bases are a match to TRBD1. The germline CDR1 and CDR2 sequences are KGHSH and LQKENI. With 8 bases clipped from V and 1 base from J, the junction kept 10 bases outside the gene matches. The CDR3 extends over 17 amino acids. CDR3 residues: CASTTGGSVSGANVLTF. DNA of the CDR3: TGTGCCAGCACCACAGGGGGGTCGGTATCTGGGGCCAACGTCCTGACTTTC.

The CDR3 nucleotides are TGTGCCAGCAGCCGCCCTACAGGATACAACTATGGCTACACCTTC. Amino acids: CASSRPTGYNYGYTF. J is TRBJ1-2 and V is TRBV7-9, with TRBD1 as a possible D gene (5 bases). Germline CDR1 is SEHNR and CDR2 is FQNEAQ (reference sequence). V lost 5 bases and J 2 bases, leaving 15 bases between the germline ends. The CDR3 extends over 15 amino acids. The whole variable domain, filled in from reference TRBV7-9 and TRBJ1-2, reads DTGVSQNPRHKITKRGQNVTFRCDPISEHNRLYWYRQTLGQGPEFLTYFQNEAQLEKSRLLSDRFSAERPKGSFSTLEIQRTEQGDSAMYLCASSRPTGYNYGYTFGSGTRLTVV.

This chain joins TRBV4-3 and TRBJ2-7; a weak D match, TRBD2 (5 bases). The CDR3 spans 17 residues. Trimming pared 3 bases from V and 1 base from J, leaving 19 bases between. CDR1 and CDR2 (germline): LGHNA, YSLEER. Here the CDR3 DNA reads TGCGCCAGCAGCCAGGAGACCAGAGGGTTGGGATCCTACGAGCAGTACTTC. Protein: CASSQETRGLGSYEQYF.

A few counts support this clone. This rearrangement joins TRBV11-2 to TRBJ2-1; the D gene is possibly TRBD2 (6 bases). V was trimmed by 2 bases and J by 9 bases, leaving 14 bases between them. Per the germline V gene, CDR1 is SGHAT and CDR2 is FQNNGV. The CDR3 spans 14 residues. The CDR3 DNA follows: TGTGCCAGCAGCTTACTTGGGGTGGAGGGTGAGCAGTTCTTC. This translates into CASSLLGVEGEQFF.

The gene calls are TRBV28 and TRBJ1-5; TRBD1 agrees at 8 bases. This CDR3 contains 16 residues. Germline CDR1 reads MDHEN; CDR2 reads SYDVKM. Germline trimming cut 8 bases from V and 4 bases from J; bases unmatched to any gene: 13. CDR3 DNA: TGTGCCAGCCTTCCAGGGGGCAGGGGTAAGAATCAGCCCCAGCATTTT. Its translation is CASLPGGRGKNQPQHF.

J is TRBJ2-7 and V is TRBV5-1; D gene unclear. Trimming pared 2 bases from V and 2 bases from J, leaving 5 bases between. The CDR3 is made up of 12 amino acids. CDR1 is SGHRS and CDR2 is YFSETQ in the germline V gene. Here the CDR3 reads CASSLTAYEQYF. The CDR3 DNA is TGCGCCAGCAGCTTAACAGCCTACGAGCAGTACTTC.

This clone was recorded once. J is TRBJ2-7 and V is TRBV7-3; D remains unclear. The CDR3 sequence is 13 residues long. V gave up 2 bases and J gave up 3 bases, with 8 bases separating them. Germline V gives CDR1 SGHTA, CDR2 FQGTGA. CDR3 residues: CASSLSGGYEQYF. In DNA form, the CDR3 reads TGTGCCAGCAGCTTATCTGGCGGCTACGAGCAGTACTTC. Full variable domain (outside the CDR3, taken from reference TRBV7-3 and TRBJ2-7): GAGVSQTPSNKVTEKGKYVELRCDPISGHTALYWYRQSLGQGPEFLIYFQGTGAADDSGLPNDRFFAVRPEGSVSTLKIQRTERGDSAVYLCASSLSGGYEQYFGPGTRLTVT.

V and J are TRBV5-1 and TRBJ1-1, with a possible D match to TRBD1 (5 bases). There are 16 residues in the CDR3. The V end lost 4 bases, the J end lost 6 bases, and 22 bases lay between the germline ends. Looked up from germline, CDR1 is SGHRS and CDR2 is YFSETQ. The CDR3: CASSPQGPTTGAEAFF. CDR3 coding DNA: TGCGCCAGCAGCCCGCAGGGTCCTACCACTGGGGCTGAAGCTTTCTTT.

This chain joins TRBV6-2 or TRBV6-3 and TRBJ2-1; 15 bases match TRBD2. The CDR3 covers 18 residues. Trimming cost V 4 bases and J 1 base; bases outside gene matches: 5. Germline V gives CDR1 MNHEY, CDR2 SVGEGT. The CDR3: CASSFQGTSGRSYNEQFF. CDR3 DNA: TGTGCCAGCAGTTTCCAAGGGACTAGCGGGAGGTCCTACAATGAGCAGTTCTTC.

J is TRBJ2-1 and V is TRBV18; 8 positions agree with TRBD2. This CDR3 is 17 amino acids long. Looked up from germline, CDR1 is KGHSH and CDR2 is LQKENI. Trimming removed 1 base from V and 0 bases from J; junction bases left unmatched: 5. The DNA for the CDR3 is TGTGCCAGCTCACCACGGGCGGGGGGTCTCTCCTACAATGAGCAGTTCTTC. It specifies CASSPRAGGLSYNEQFF.

The V and J genes are TRBV5-1 and TRBJ1-1; D call uncertain. The CDR3 has 16 amino acids. Trimming shortened V by 0 bases and J by 4 bases, and 16 bases separated the two germline ends. CDR1 SGHRS and CDR2 YFSETQ come from the germline V gene. The CDR3, as DNA: TGCGCCAGCAGCTTGGCCGAGGAAGGAGTGTCCACTGAAGCTTTCTTT. Translation: CASSLAEEGVSTEAFF.

J is TRBJ2-7 and V is TRBV11-2, with TRBD2 matching over 10 bases. The CDR3 spans 17 residues. Trimming took 1 base from V and 5 from J; bases not matched to a gene: 11. Germline lookup yields CDR1 SGHAT and CDR2 FQNNGV. The CDR3 sequence: CASSLVAPLAGSDEQYF. CDR3 DNA sequence: TGTGCCAGCAGCTTAGTGGCCCCACTAGCGGGATCCGACGAGCAGTACTTC.

This CDR3 is CASSPDRALYEQYF. CDR3 sequence (DNA): TGTGCCAGCAGCCCCGACAGGGCCCTCTACGAGCAGTACTTC. This chain links TRBV27 with TRBJ2-7; TRBD1 aligns across 7 bases. CDR1 MNHEY and CDR2 SMNVEV come from the germline V gene (reference sequence). V shed 6 bases, J shed 3 bases, and the junction held 8 bases outside the gene matches. CDR3 length: 14 amino acids.

This clone has only a few counts. The chain uses TRBV2 and TRBJ1-1, with 7 bases that match TRBD1. V trimming: 1 base; J trimming: 5 bases; junction bases outside the gene matches: 10. CDR1 and CDR2 from the germline V gene are SNHLY and FYNNEI. This CDR3 spans 16 amino acids. CDR3 bases: TGTGCCAGCAGTGAAGGTCCGTCCAGGGGGAGAACTGAAGCTTTCTTT. This translates into CASSEGPSRGRTEAFF.

The V gene is TRBV5-4, the J gene TRBJ2-7; weak D call: TRBD2 (6 bases). The V gene's germline CDR1 is SGHNT and CDR2 YYREEE (reference sequence). This CDR3 contains 16 residues. V was clipped by 3 bases and J by 7 bases, with 23 bases between them. The chain's CDR3 is CASSSGLIVGEEEQYF. As DNA, the CDR3 is TGTGCCAGCAGCTCGGGACTCATTGTAGGGGAAGAGGAGCAGTACTTC. Together with reference TRBV5-4 and TRBJ2-7, the CDR3 gives the full variable domain: ETGVTQSPTHLIKTRGQQVTLRCSSQSGHNTVSWYQQALGQGPQFIFQYYREEENGRGNFPPRFSGLQFPNYSSELNVNALELDDSALYLCASSSGLIVGEEEQYFGPGTRLTVT.